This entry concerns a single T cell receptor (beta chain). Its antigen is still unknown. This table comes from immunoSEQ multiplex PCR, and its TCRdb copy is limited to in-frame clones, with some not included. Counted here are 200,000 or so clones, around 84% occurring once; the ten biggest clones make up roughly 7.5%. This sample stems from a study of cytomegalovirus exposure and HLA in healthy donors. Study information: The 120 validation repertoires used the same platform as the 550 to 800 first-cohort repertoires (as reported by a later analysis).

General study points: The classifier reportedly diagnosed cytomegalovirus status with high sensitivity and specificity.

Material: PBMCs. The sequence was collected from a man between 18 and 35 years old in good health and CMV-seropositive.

CDR3 sequence: CASGTGETSTDTQYF. In nucleotides, the CDR3 is TGTGCTAGTGGGACAGGGGAAACTAGCACAGATACGCAGTATTTT. The chain joins TRBV12-5 to TRBJ2-3; 8 nucleotides agree with TRBD1. Germline-derived CDR1 and CDR2 are LGHNT and FRNRAP. V gave up 6 bases and J gave up 0 bases; unmatched junction bases: 5. The CDR3 covers 15 residues.